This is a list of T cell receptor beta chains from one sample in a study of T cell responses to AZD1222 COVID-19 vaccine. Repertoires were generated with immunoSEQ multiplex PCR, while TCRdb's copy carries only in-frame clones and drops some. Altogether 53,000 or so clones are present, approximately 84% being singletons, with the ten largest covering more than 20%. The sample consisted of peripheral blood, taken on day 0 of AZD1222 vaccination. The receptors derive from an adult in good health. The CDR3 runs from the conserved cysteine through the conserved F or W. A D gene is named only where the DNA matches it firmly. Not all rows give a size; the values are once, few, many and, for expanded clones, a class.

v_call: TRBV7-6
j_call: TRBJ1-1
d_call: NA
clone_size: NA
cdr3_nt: TGTGCCAGCAGCTTAGTTCTCGGGGCTGAAGCTTTCTTT
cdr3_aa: CASSLVLGAEAFF

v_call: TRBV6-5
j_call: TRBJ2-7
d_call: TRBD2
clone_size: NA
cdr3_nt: TGTGCCAGCAGAGATTTCGGGAGGGCCCCCTACGAGCAGTACTTC
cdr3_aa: CASRDFGRAPYEQYF

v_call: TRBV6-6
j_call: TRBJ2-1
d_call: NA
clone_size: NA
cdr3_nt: TGTGCCAGCAGCACGGACGGTTTCTCCTACAATGAGCAGTTCTTC
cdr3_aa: CASSTDGFSYNEQFF

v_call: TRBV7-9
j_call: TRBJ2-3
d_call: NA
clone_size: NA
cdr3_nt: TGTGCCAGCAGCTTACTCTCCGAAGGGACAGATACGCAGTATTTT
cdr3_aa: CASSLLSEGTDTQYF

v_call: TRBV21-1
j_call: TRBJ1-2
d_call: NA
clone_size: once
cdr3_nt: TGTGCCAGCAGCAAAGATGAAGACAGGGACGACTATGGCTACACCTTC
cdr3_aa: CASSKDEDRDDYGYTF

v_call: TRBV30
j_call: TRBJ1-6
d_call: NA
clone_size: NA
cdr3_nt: TGTGCCTGGAGTGTACGGAATTCACCCCTCCACTTT
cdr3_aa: CAWSVRNSPLHF

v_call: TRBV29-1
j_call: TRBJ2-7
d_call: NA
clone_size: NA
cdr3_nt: TGCAGCGTTGATAGTACTCTAGGGGGTTCCGAGCAGTACTTC
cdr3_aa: CSVDSTLGGSEQYF

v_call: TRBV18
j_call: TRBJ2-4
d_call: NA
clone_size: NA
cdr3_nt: TGTGCCAGCTCTCGCGGGACGGAAAACATTCAGTACTTC
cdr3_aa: CASSRGTENIQYF

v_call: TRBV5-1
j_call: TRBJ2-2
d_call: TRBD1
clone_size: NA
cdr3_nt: TGCGCCAGCAGCTTGTTGGGACAGAAGAACACCGGGGAGCTGTTTTTT
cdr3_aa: CASSLLGQKNTGELFF

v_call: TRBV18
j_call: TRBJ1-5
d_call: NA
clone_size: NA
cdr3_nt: TGTGCCAGCTCACAGTCAGGGAGCAATCAGCCCCAGCATTTT
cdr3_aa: CASSQSGSNQPQHF

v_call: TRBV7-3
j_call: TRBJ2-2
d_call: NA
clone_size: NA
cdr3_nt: TGTGCCAGCAGCTTACACGGGGCGCGGGGCACCGGGGAGCTGTTTTTT
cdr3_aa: CASSLHGARGTGELFF

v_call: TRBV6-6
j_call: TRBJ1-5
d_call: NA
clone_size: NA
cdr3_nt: TGTGCCAGCAGTTACCCGCGGGGAGGGCTTAATCAGCCCCAGCATTTT
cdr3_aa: CASSYPRGGLNQPQHF

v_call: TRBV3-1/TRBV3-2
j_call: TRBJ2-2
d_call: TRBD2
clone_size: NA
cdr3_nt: TGTGCCAGCAGCCACCCCTCCCGGGAGGGCCGTCTAAGGTGGAACACCGGGGAGCTGTTTTTT
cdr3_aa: CASSHPSREGRLRWNTGELFF

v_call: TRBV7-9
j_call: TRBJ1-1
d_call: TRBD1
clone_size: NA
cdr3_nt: TGTGCCAGCAGGTTAGGGGCAGGGGGCGGCACTGAAGCTTTCTTT
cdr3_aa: CASRLGAGGGTEAFF

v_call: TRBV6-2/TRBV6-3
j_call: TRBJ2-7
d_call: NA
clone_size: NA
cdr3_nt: TGTGCCAGCAGTTACGGGCGGGACTCCTACGAGCAGTACTTC
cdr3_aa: CASSYGRDSYEQYF

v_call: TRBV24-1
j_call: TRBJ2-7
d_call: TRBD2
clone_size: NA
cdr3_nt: TGTGCCACCAGTGACCATCCCGGGACTAGCTACGAGCAGTACTTC
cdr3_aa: CATSDHPGTSYEQYF

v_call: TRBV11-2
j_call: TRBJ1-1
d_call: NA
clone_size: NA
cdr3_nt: TGTGCCAGCAGCTTAGTGGTGGCAGAGAACACTGAAGCTTTCTTT
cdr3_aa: CASSLVVAENTEAFF

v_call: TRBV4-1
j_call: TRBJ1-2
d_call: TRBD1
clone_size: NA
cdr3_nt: TGCGCCAGCAGCCATATACAGGGGGCGCGAGAGAACTATGGCTACACCTTC
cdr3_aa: CASSHIQGARENYGYTF

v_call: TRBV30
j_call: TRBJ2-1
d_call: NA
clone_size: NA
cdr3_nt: TGTGCCTGGGATCGGGGCAGGCGAAGCAATGAGCAGTTCTTC
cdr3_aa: CAWDRGRRSNEQFF

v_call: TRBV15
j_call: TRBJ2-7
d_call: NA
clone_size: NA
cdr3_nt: TGTGCCACCAGCAGAGATCGTGGGAGTCAAAGGGCGTACGAGCAGTACTTC
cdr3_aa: CATSRDRGSQRAYEQYF

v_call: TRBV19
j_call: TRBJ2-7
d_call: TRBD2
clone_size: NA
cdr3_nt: TGTGCCAGTAGTAAGACTAGCGGGAGCTCCTACGAGCAGTACTTC
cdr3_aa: CASSKTSGSSYEQYF

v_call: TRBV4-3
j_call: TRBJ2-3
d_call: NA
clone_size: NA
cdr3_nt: TGCGCCAGCAGCCAAGGTTCTAGGACAGATACGCAGTATTTT
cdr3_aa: CASSQGSRTDTQYF

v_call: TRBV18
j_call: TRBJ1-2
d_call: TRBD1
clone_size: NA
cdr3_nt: TGTGCCAGCTCACCAAGTTTTGGACAGGGGCACTATGGCTACACCTTC
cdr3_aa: CASSPSFGQGHYGYTF

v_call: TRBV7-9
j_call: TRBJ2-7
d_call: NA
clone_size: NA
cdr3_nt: TGTGCCAGCAGCCAAACAGGGAGCTCCTACGAGCAGTACTTC
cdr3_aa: CASSQTGSSYEQYF

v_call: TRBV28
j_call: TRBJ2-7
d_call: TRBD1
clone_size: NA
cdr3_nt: TGTGCCAGCAGTCTTGGACAGGGGGTCACCTACGAGCAGTACTTC
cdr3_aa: CASSLGQGVTYEQYF

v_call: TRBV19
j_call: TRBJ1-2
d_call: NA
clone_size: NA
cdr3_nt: TGTGCCAGTAGTATTTTAGGAAACTATGGCTACACCTTC
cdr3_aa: CASSILGNYGYTF

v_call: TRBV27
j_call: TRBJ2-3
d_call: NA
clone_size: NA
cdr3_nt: TGTGCCAGCAGTTTATCGAATCCGGGGGATACGCAGTATTTT
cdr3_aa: CASSLSNPGDTQYF

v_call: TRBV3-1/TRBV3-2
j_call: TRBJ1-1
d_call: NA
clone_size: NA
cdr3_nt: TGTGCCAGCAGCCAAGGTGGACTCACTGAAGCTTTCTTT
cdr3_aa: CASSQGGLTEAFF

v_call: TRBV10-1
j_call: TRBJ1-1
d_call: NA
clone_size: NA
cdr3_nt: TGCGCCAGCAGTAGGGCGGGGACTGAAGCTTTCTTT
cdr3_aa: CASSRAGTEAFF

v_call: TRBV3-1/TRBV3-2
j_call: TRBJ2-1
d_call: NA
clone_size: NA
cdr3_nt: TGTGCCAGCAGCCAAGAGGTTAAGGACAATGAGCAGTTCTTC
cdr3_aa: CASSQEVKDNEQFF

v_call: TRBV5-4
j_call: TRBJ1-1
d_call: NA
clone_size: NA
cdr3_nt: TGTGCCAGCAGCTATGGTTCGGGGGCTGACACTGAAGCTTTCTTT
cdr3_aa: CASSYGSGADTEAFF

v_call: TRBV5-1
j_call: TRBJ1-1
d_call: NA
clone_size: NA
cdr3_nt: TGCGCCAGCACCAGGACACGCTCTAACACTGAAGCTTTCTTT
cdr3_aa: CASTRTRSNTEAFF